This T cell receptor (beta chain) stems from a study of blood T cell repertoires in COVID-19. On the study more broadly: Acute and convalescent COVID-19 specimens originated in the United States, Italy and Spain.

The CDR3 spans 14 residues. The method was immunoSEQ multiplex PCR; TCRdb's version includes in-frame clones alone and lacks a portion of them. The sample contains more than 200,000 clones, around 80% of which appear only once. Sequences were obtained from peripheral blood. The receptor's source is a woman aged 45-60 years with acute or convalescent COVID-19. This chain joins TRBV21-1 and TRBJ2-3; TRBD1 is taken as the D call from the table, unchecked against the DNA. TRBV21-1 is deemed a pseudogene. CDR3 DNA sequence: TGTGCCAGCAGTCGGACAGGGACCACAGATACGCAGTATTTT. Amino acid sequence: CASSRTGTTDTQYF.